Included here is one T cell receptor (beta chain) sequence, with context. Its antigen is as yet unknown. Sequenced by immunoSEQ multiplex PCR; TCRdb stores in-frame clones only, minus some. The sample includes around 63,000 clones, about 89% of them seen just once. This sample is drawn from a study of lymphopenia after photon versus proton radiotherapy. Study-level findings and limits: After lymphocyte nadir, photon-treated repertoires showed oligoclonal expansion, especially CD8+ Temra. Better survival with proton therapy was suggested as possible, not demonstrated. In patients who died, overall survival fell as post-nadir TCR diversity dropped more. Under photons, naive T cells and diversity fell while effector/memory populations rose.

The CDR3 extends over 16 amino acids. V was shortened by 1 base and J by 3 bases, with 12 bases between the two germline ends. Per the germline V gene, CDR1 is SGHTA and CDR2 is FQGNSA. This clonotype originated in a man aged 80 or over with esophageal cancer. The starting material was peripheral blood, obtained from a patient treated with proton-based radiotherapy. This chain joins TRBV7-2 and TRBJ1-4; D ambiguous. DNA for the CDR3: TGTGCCAGCAGCTTAGTACCCGGGCCTTCTAATGAAAAACTGTTTTTT. Its protein is CASSLVPGPSNEKLFF. Full variable domain (rest looked up from reference TRBV7-2 and TRBJ1-4): GAGVSQSPSNKVTEKGKDVELRCDPISGHTALYWYRQSLGQGLEFLIYFQGNSAPDKSGLPSDRFSAERTGGSVSTLTIQRTQQEDSAVYLCASSLVPGPSNEKLFFGSGTQLSVL.